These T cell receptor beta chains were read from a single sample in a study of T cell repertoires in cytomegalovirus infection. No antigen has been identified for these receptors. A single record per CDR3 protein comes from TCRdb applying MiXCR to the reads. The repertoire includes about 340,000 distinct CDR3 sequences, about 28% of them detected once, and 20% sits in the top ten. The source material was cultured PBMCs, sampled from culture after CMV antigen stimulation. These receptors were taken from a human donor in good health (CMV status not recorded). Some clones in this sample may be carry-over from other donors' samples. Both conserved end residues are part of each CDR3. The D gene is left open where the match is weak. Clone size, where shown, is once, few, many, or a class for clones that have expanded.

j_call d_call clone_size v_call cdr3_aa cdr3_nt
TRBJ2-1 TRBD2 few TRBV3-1 CASSPWGLADETYNEQFF TGTGCCAGCAGCCCTTGGGGACTAGCGGACGAAACCTACAATGAGCAGTTCTTC
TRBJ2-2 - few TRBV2 CASIGNLGSGELFF TGTGCCAGCATTGGGAATCTCGGAAGCGGGGAGCTGTTTTTT
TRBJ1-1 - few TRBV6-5 CASSLGRVTEAFF TGTGCCAGCAGTCTTGGCCGAGTCACTGAAGCTTTCTTT
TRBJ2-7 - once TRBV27 CASSFGRGPREQYF TGTGCCAGCAGTTTCGGCAGGGGACCTCGAGAGCAGTACTTC
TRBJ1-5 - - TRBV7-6 CASSLALHQPQHF TGTGCCAGCAGCTTAGCCTTACATCAGCCCCAGCATTTT
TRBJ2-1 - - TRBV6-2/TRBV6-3 CASSYIGRYYNEQFF TGTGCCAGCAGTTACATTGGACGGTATTACAATGAGCAGTTCTTC
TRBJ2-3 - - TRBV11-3 CASSLYGISTDTQYF TGTGCCAGCAGCTTATACGGAATTAGCACAGATACGCAGTATTTT
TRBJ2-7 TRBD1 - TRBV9 CASSGYRGREDEQYF TGTGCCAGCAGCGGGTACAGGGGGCGCGAAGACGAGCAGTACTTC
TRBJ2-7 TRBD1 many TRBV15 CATSRDRGHHEQYF TGTGCCACCAGCAGAGACAGGGGGCATCACGAGCAGTACTTC
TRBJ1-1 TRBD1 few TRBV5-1 CASSSTGGNTEAFF TGTGCCAGCAGCTCTACAGGGGGGAACACTGAAGCTTTCTTT
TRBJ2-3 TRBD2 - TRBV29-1 CSVRLAGGRTDTQYF TGCAGCGTTCGACTAGCGGGAGGGCGCACAGATACGCAGTATTTT
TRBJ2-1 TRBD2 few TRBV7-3 CASSLQAPTSGGNEQFF TGTGCCAGCAGCTTACAGGCGCCGACTAGCGGGGGGAATGAGCAGTTCTTC
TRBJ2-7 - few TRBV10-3 CAISPGAYEQYF TGTGCCATCAGTCCAGGGGCCTACGAGCAGTACTTC
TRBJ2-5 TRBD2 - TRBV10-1 CASSDRGLAGGQETQYF TGCGCCAGCAGTGACCGAGGACTAGCGGGGGGGCAAGAGACCCAGTACTTC
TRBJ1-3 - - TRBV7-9 CASIDSENFGNTIYF TGTGCCAGCATCGACAGCGAAAACTTTGGAAACACCATATATTTT
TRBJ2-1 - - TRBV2 CASNGARVGNEQFF TGTGCCAGCAACGGAGCGCGGGTGGGGAATGAGCAGTTCTTC
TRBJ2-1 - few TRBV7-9 CASSLPLGNEQFF TGTGCCAGCAGCTTACCGCTGGGGAATGAGCAGTTCTTC
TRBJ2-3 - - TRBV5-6 CASSLIRGEVTDTQYF TGTGCCAGCAGCTTAATTAGGGGTGAGGTCACAGATACGCAGTATTTT
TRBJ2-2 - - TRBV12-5 CASGLVLVENTGELFF TGTGCTAGTGGTTTGGTACTGGTAGAGAACACCGGGGAGCTGTTTTTT
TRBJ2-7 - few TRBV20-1 CSARASTGEQYF TGCAGTGCAAGAGCGTCGACAGGCGAGCAGTACTTC
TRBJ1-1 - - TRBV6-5 CASTRGGPRRNTEAFF TGTGCCAGCACTAGAGGGGGGCCAAGGCGTAACACTGAAGCTTTCTTT
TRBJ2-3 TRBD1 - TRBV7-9 CASSLLRGRMADTQYF TGTGCCAGCAGCCTTCTCAGGGGGCGCATGGCAGATACGCAGTATTTT
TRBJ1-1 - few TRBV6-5 CASSSRTEAFF TGTGCCAGCAGTTCCCGCACTGAAGCTTTCTTT
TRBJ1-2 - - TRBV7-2 CASSLYQGNYGYTF TGTGCCAGCAGCCTCTATCAGGGAAACTATGGCTACACCTTC
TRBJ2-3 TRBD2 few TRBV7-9 CASSPGLAGPTDTQYF TGTGCCAGCAGCCCGGGACTAGCGGGACCCACAGATACGCAGTATTTT
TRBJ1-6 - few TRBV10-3 CAISDGGLNSPLHF TGTGCCATCAGTGACGGGGGGCTTAATTCACCCCTCCACTTT
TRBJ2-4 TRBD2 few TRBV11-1 CASSLAVGLAGGNIQYF TGTGCCAGCAGCTTAGCCGTTGGACTAGCGGGAGGAAACATTCAGTACTTC
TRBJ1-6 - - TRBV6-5 CASSYAAVNSPLHF TGTGCCAGCAGTTACGCAGCCGTTAATTCACCCCTCCACTTT
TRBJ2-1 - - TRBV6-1 CASRDPGLLNFGNEQFF TGTGCCAGCAGGGATCCCGGACTACTGAACTTCGGGAATGAGCAGTTCTTC
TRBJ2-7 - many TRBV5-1 CASSLLATNEQYF TGCGCCAGCAGCTTGTTAGCGACAAACGAGCAGTACTTC
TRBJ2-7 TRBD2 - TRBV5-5 CASSSLAGVSYEQYF TGTGCCAGCAGCTCACTAGCGGGAGTTAGCTACGAGCAGTACTTC
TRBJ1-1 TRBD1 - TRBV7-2 CASSLGRTGVEAFF TGTGCCAGCAGCTTAGGTAGGACAGGGGTCGAAGCTTTCTTT
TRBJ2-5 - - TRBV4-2 CASSQTGRVETQYF TGTGCCAGCAGCCAGACAGGCCGGGTAGAAACCCAGTACTTC
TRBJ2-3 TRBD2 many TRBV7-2 CASSLGTAGGQDTQYF TGTGCCAGCAGCTTAGGAACGGCGGGGGGGCAAGATACGCAGTATTTT
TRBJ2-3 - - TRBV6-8 CATSQGVKPDTQYF TGTGCCACTTCACAAGGGGTCAAACCAGATACGCAGTATTTT
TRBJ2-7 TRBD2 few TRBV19 CASSTPAGRTYEQYF TGTGCCAGTAGTACCCCAGCGGGGCGAACTTACGAGCAGTACTTC
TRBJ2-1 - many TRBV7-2 CASSRTRLEGNEQFF TGTGCCAGCAGTCGCACTAGACTTGAGGGCAATGAGCAGTTCTTC
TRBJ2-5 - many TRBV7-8 CASSLRVVGTQYF TGTGCCAGCAGCTTAAGGGTTGTGGGGACCCAGTACTTC
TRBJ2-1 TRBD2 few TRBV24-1 CATSGTLLAGGSYNEQFF TGTGCCACCAGTGGTACACTACTAGCGGGAGGCTCCTACAATGAGCAGTTCTTC
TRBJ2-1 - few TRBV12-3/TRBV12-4 CASSLRARPHEQFF TGTGCCAGCAGTTTGAGGGCCCGTCCCCATGAGCAGTTCTTC
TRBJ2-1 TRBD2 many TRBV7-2 CASSPAGAGVHNEQFF TGTGCCAGCAGCCCCGCGGGAGCGGGGGTCCACAATGAGCAGTTCTTC
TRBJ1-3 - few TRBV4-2 CASSQGSGASGNTIYF TGTGCCAGCAGCCAAGGTTCAGGGGCTTCTGGAAACACCATATATTTT
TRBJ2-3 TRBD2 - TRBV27 CAISSGTSGRTDTQYF TGTGCCATATCCTCGGGGACTAGCGGGAGAACAGATACGCAGTATTTT
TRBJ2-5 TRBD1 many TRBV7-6 CASSLGQGIQETQYF TGTGCCAGCAGCCTAGGACAGGGGATCCAAGAGACCCAGTACTTC
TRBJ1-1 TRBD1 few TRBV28 CASPPPVGQPNTEAFF TGTGCCAGCCCCCCCCCCGTGGGACAGCCGAACACTGAAGCTTTCTTT
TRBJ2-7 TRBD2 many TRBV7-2 CASSRKPGLARGDEQYF TGTGCCAGCAGCCGAAAGCCGGGACTAGCGCGAGGAGACGAGCAGTACTTC
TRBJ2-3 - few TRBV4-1 CASSQKGADTQYF TGCGCCAGCAGCCAAAAGGGAGCGGATACGCAGTATTTT
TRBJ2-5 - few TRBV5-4 CASSSPEGVETQYF TGTGCCAGCAGCTCCCCTGAGGGGGTCGAGACCCAGTACTTC
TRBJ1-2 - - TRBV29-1 CSGKVGVHGYTF TGCAGCGGGAAAGTGGGGGTGCATGGCTACACCTTC
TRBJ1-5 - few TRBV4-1 CASSQGSGGAGYSNQPQHF TGCGCCAGCAGCCAAGGCTCCGGGGGCGCAGGGTATAGCAATCAGCCCCAGCATTTT